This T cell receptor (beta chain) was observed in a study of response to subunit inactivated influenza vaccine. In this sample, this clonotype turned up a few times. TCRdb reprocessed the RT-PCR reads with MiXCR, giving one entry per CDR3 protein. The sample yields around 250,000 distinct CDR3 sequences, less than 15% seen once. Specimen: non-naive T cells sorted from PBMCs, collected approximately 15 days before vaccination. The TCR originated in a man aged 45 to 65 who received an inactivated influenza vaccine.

The CDR3 region is CASSVDPGAAGELFF. CDR3 nucleotide sequence: TGTGCCAGCAGCGTAGACCCGGGGGCAGCCGGGGAGCTGTTTTTT. This rearrangement joins TRBV9 to TRBJ2-2, with D possibly being TRBD1 or TRBD2 (6 bases each). The V and J ends lost 0 bases and 6 bases respectively, with 12 bases between them. The CDR3 extends over 15 amino acids. The germline gives CDR1 SGDLS, CDR2 YYNGEE.